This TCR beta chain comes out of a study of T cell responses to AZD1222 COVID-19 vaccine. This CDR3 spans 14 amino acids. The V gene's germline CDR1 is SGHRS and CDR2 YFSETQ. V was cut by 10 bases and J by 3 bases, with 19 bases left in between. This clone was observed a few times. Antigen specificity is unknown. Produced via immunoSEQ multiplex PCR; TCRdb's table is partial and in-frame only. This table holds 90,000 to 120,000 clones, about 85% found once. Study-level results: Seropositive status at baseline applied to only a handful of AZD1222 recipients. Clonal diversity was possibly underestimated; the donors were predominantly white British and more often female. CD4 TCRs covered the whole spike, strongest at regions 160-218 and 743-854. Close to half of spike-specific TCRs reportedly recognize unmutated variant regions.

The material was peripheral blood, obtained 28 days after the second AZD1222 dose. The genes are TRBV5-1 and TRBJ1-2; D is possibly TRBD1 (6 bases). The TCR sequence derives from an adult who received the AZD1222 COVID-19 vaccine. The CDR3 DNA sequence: TGCGCCCGCGACCTTTCATCAGGGGACTATGGCTACACCTTC. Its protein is CARDLSSGDYGYTF.